Listed below are T cell receptor beta chains from one sample, sequenced in a study of identifying expanded T cells in peripheral blood. TCRdb keeps only in-frame clones here, not all; method: immunoSEQ multiplex PCR. The table includes about 110,000 clones, around 90% detected once. Sequenced: blood. These receptors all come from a person aged 18 to 75 in good health. Both conserved end residues are part of each CDR3. The D gene is left open where the match is weak. Not every row has a clone size; where given, it reads once, few, many or a size class.

d_call: -; v_call: TRBV5-5; clone_size: -; j_call: TRBJ1-3; cdr3_nt: TGTGCCAGCAGCTTGGATCGTCCCGGAAACACCATATATTTT; cdr3_aa: CASSLDRPGNTIYF
d_call: TRBD1; v_call: TRBV6-5; clone_size: -; j_call: TRBJ1-2; cdr3_nt: TGTGCCAGCAGTTGGGACAGCTATGGCTACACCTTC; cdr3_aa: CASSWDSYGYTF
d_call: TRBD1; v_call: TRBV7-2; clone_size: -; j_call: TRBJ1-2; cdr3_nt: TGTGCCAGCAGCTTAGTGGGACAGGGTGAGTATGGCTACACCTTC; cdr3_aa: CASSLVGQGEYGYTF
d_call: -; v_call: TRBV19; clone_size: -; j_call: TRBJ1-5; cdr3_nt: TGTGCCTCCATAGGGGGGGACACTCCCCTCTCTGGCAATCAGCCCCAGCATTTT; cdr3_aa: CASIGGDTPLSGNQPQHF
d_call: TRBD2; v_call: TRBV11-2; clone_size: -; j_call: TRBJ2-1; cdr3_nt: TGTGCCAGCAGCTTAGCGCCTAGCGGGAGTAGTGAGCAGTTCTTC; cdr3_aa: CASSLAPSGSSEQFF
d_call: -; v_call: TRBV28; clone_size: -; j_call: TRBJ2-3; cdr3_nt: TGTGCCAGCAGTCCGGGGGGAGGGGGCTTAACAGATACGCAGTATTTT; cdr3_aa: CASSPGGGGLTDTQYF
d_call: -; v_call: TRBV6-6; clone_size: -; j_call: TRBJ2-7; cdr3_nt: TGTGCCAGCAGTTACTCTTTGGGGGACGAGCAGTACTTC; cdr3_aa: CASSYSLGDEQYF
d_call: TRBD1; v_call: TRBV10-2; clone_size: -; j_call: TRBJ2-7; cdr3_nt: TGCGCCAGCAGTGAGTGGCGGACAGGAACCACCTACGAGCAGTACTTC; cdr3_aa: CASSEWRTGTTYEQYF
d_call: -; v_call: TRBV27; clone_size: -; j_call: TRBJ1-5; cdr3_nt: TGTGCCAGCAGTTTTAGGGGCTATAGCAATCAGCCCCAGCATTTT; cdr3_aa: CASSFRGYSNQPQHF
d_call: -; v_call: TRBV5-1; clone_size: -; j_call: TRBJ2-5; cdr3_nt: TGCGCCAGCAGCTCGAGGGGGGCCAGGCAAGAGACCCAGTACTTC; cdr3_aa: CASSSRGARQETQYF
d_call: -; v_call: TRBV7-9; clone_size: -; j_call: TRBJ1-4; cdr3_nt: TGTGCCAGCAGCTTGGCAGGGGAGGAAAAACTGTTTTTT; cdr3_aa: CASSLAGEEKLFF
d_call: TRBD1; v_call: TRBV6-6; clone_size: once; j_call: TRBJ2-7; cdr3_nt: TGTGCCAGCAGTGATAGAGACAGGGGCTACGAGCAGTACTTC; cdr3_aa: CASSDRDRGYEQYF
d_call: -; v_call: TRBV10-3; clone_size: -; j_call: TRBJ2-7; cdr3_nt: TGTGCCATCAGTGAGTCGATCGAGCAGTACTTC; cdr3_aa: CAISESIEQYF
d_call: -; v_call: TRBV5-1; clone_size: -; j_call: TRBJ1-2; cdr3_nt: TGCGCCAGCAGCTTCCGTGCTGAACCTAACTATGGCTACACCTTC; cdr3_aa: CASSFRAEPNYGYTF
d_call: -; v_call: TRBV6-5; clone_size: -; j_call: TRBJ2-7; cdr3_nt: TGTGCCAGCAGTTATGAGGGACATTACTACGAGCAGTACTTC; cdr3_aa: CASSYEGHYYEQYF
d_call: TRBD1; v_call: TRBV7-9; clone_size: -; j_call: TRBJ2-3; cdr3_nt: TGTGCCAGCAGCGGGCGGCAGGGGGCCGGAGGCACAGATACGCAGTATTTT; cdr3_aa: CASSGRQGAGGTDTQYF
d_call: -; v_call: TRBV5-5; clone_size: once; j_call: TRBJ2-7; cdr3_nt: TGTGCCAGCAGCTTGGAGGCGGCTTACTCCGAGCAGTACTTC; cdr3_aa: CASSLEAAYSEQYF